These 8 T cell receptor beta chains were sequenced from one sample in a study of Ad26.COV2.S vaccination and SARS-CoV-2 variants. This table comes from immunoSEQ multiplex PCR, and its TCRdb copy is limited to in-frame clones, with some not included. The sample shows about 350,000 clones, roughly 84% of them seen only once. Regarding treatment: roughly 18 received Ad26.COV2.S at low or high dose, single or two shots; roughly 5 received placebo; per-sample allocation not given. Samples were taken on day 63 after the first vaccine or placebo injection. Here the sequenced sample was peripheral blood, taken in a trial of Ad26.COV2.S vaccine versus placebo. The receptors were gathered from a person between 18 and 59 years old who received the Ad26.COV2.S COVID-19 vaccine or a placebo.

The chain employs TRBV30 and TRBJ1-1, with no clear D. Trimming cost V 0 bases and J 4 bases, with 12 bases left between them. CDR3 length equals 14 residues. The germline V gene encodes CDR1 GTSNPN and CDR2 SVGIG (reference sequence). CDR3 sequence reads: CAWSVASGGTEAFF. The CDR3 region has the DNA TGTGCCTGGAGTGTTGCCTCGGGTGGCACTGAAGCTTTCTTT.

The chain carries TRBV15 and TRBJ2-7, with no clear D. Trimming removed 3 bases from V and 0 bases from J, with 6 bases in between. The CDR3 consists of 13 residues. The germline gives CDR1 LNHNV, CDR2 YYDKDF (reference sequence). CDR3 residues: CATSRDLSYEQYF. In DNA form, the CDR3 reads TGTGCCACCAGCAGGGACCTCTCCTACGAGCAGTACTTC.

This clone was observed a single time. The V and J genes are TRBV4-2 and TRBJ2-7; 8 positions agree with TRBD1. With V trimmed by 1 base and J by 6 bases, 8 bases remained unmatched. There are 15 residues in the CDR3. The germline CDR1 and CDR2 sequences are LGHNA and YNFKEQ. The CDR3 region is CASSQVQGATGEQYF. CDR3 coding DNA: TGTGCCAGCAGCCAAGTTCAGGGGGCAACGGGCGAGCAGTACTTC.

Only a few counts were recorded for this clone. V and J are TRBV3-1 (or the pseudogene TRBV3-2) and TRBJ1-5; 10 bases match TRBD1. The V gene end was trimmed by 1 base and the J gene end by 1 base; junction bases not matched to a gene: 1. The CDR3 has 16 amino acids. Per the germline V gene, CDR1 is LGHDT and CDR2 is YNNKEL (reference sequence). This CDR3 is CASSQGQGASNQPQHF. Here the CDR3 DNA reads TGTGCCAGCAGCCAAGGACAGGGGGCGAGCAATCAGCCCCAGCATTTT.

The chain combines TRBV5-1 with TRBJ2-3; D gene ambiguous. V dropped 1 base and J dropped 3 bases, with 9 bases sitting between them. CDR3 length: 14 amino acids. The germline V gene encodes CDR1 SGHRS and CDR2 YFSETQ. CDR3 bases: TGCGCCAGCAGCTTGTTGAAGGGTACAGATACGCAGTATTTT. This translates into CASSLLKGTDTQYF.

The genes are TRBV7-2 and TRBJ1-2; 8 positions agree with TRBD1. After removal of 5 bases from V and 4 bases from J, the junction contained 12 bases not matched to a gene. Germline V gene lookup returns CDR1 SGHTA and CDR2 FQGNSA. This CDR3 spans 16 amino acids. The CDR3 is CASSRQGATPVYGYTF. CDR3 DNA sequence: TGTGCCAGCAGCCGGCAGGGGGCGACCCCGGTCTATGGCTACACCTTC.

The chain recombines TRBV5-6 with TRBJ1-1; TRBD1 matches at 8 bases. CDR1 is SGHDT and CDR2 is YYEEEE in the germline V gene. V was pared by 1 base and J by 4 bases, with 9 bases of the junction left unmatched. The CDR3 sequence is 16 residues long. CDR3 protein: CASSLRQGAKGTEAFF. The CDR3 region has the DNA TGTGCCAGCAGCTTGCGCCAGGGGGCAAAGGGCACTGAAGCTTTCTTT.

The chain uses TRBV5-4 and TRBJ2-7; D may be TRBD1 (5 bases). Trimming removed 0 bases at V and 2 bases at J, with 15 bases between. In germline, CDR1 is SGHNT, CDR2 YYREEE (reference sequence). The CDR3 is 16 residues long. In DNA form, the CDR3 reads TGTGCCAGCAGCTTGGTGGAGTGGACAACCGCCTACGAGCAGTACTTC. It encodes CASSLVEWTTAYEQYF.